This T cell receptor (beta chain) was identified during a study of blood T cell repertoires in COVID-19. TCRdb's table, derived via immunoSEQ multiplex PCR, lists solely in-frame clones and lacks some. The profile shows over 110,000 clones, approximately 88% of them singletons. The CDR3 consists of 13 residues. Germline V gives CDR1 SGDLS, CDR2 YYNGEE. Trimming cost V 5 bases and J 2 bases, with 10 bases left between them. The material sequenced was peripheral blood. V is TRBV9 and J is TRBJ2-5; TRBD1 might be the D (6 bases). This clonotype originated in a human donor in a cohort sampled during active COVID-19. The CDR3, as DNA: TGTGCCAGCAGTAGGGGGTTACAAGAGACCCAGTACTTC. This gives the protein CASSRGLQETQYF.